The TCR beta chain under discussion was sequenced for a study of relationships among human T cell subsets. From mRNA, alpha and beta CDR3 regions were amplified using semiquantitative ARM-PCR. Tagged nested gene-specific primers were used first, then communal superprimers amplified exponentially. First-round products served as template after exonuclease removal of nested primers. TCRdb reprocessed the multiplex PCR reads via MiXCR and lists one record per CDR3 protein. This table has under 15,000 distinct CDR3 sequences, approximately 64% appearing once. The germline gives CDR1 SEHNR, CDR2 FQNEAQ (reference sequence). The CDR3 runs 11 residues. Trimming removed 4 bases from V and 11 bases from J, with 11 bases in between. Th1 cells were collected as flow-through following bead selections for CD25, CD56 and CD294.

The sequence derives from a middle-aged man in good health. The V and J genes are TRBV7-9 and TRBJ1-1; D is unresolved. Material: CD4+ Th1 cells sorted from blood. CDR3 coding DNA: TGTGCCAGCAGCTCCGGCCAGACGGCTTTCTTT. Its protein product is CASSSGQTAFF.